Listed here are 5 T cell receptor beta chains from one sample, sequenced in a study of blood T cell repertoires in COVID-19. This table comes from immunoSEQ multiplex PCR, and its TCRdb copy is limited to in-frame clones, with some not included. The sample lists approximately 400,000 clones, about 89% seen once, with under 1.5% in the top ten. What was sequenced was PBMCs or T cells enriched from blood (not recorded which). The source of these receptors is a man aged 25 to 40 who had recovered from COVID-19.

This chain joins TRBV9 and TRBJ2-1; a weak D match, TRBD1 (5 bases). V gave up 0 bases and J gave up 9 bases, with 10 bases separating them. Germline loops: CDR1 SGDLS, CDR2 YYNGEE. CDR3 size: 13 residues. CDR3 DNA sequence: TGTGCCAGCAGCGTAGAAGGGGCTGGTGAGCAGTTCTTC. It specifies CASSVEGAGEQFF. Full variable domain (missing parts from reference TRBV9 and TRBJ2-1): DSGVTQTPKHLITATGQRVTLRCSPRSGDLSVYWYQQSLDQGLQFLIQYYNGEERAKGNILERFSAQQFPDLHSELNLSSLELGDSALYFCASSVEGAGEQFFGPGTRLTVL.

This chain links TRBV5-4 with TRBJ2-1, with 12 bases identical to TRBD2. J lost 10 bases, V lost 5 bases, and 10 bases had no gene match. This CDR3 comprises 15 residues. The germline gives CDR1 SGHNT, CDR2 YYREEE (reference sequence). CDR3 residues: CASSFLAGGPGEQFF. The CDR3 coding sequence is TGTGCCAGCAGTTTTCTAGCGGGGGGGCCAGGGGAGCAGTTCTTC. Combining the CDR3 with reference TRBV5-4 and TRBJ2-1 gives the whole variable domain ETGVTQSPTHLIKTRGQQVTLRCSSQSGHNTVSWYQQALGQGPQFIFQYYREEENGRGNFPPRFSGLQFPNYSSELNVNALELDDSALYLCASSFLAGGPGEQFFGPGTRLTVL.

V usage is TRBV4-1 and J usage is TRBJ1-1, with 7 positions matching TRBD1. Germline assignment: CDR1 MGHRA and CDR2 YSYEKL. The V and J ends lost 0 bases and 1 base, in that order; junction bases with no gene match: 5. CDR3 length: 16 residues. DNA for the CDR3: TGCGCCAGCAGCCAAGACCCGGGACAGCCGAACACTGAAGCTTTCTTT. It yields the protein CASSQDPGQPNTEAFF.

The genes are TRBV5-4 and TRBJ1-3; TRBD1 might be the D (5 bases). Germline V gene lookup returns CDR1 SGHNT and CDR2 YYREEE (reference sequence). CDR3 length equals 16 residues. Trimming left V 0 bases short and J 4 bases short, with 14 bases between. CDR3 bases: TGTGCCAGCAGCTTGGGGAGACCAGGGTCGGGAAACACCATATATTTT. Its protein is CASSLGRPGSGNTIYF.

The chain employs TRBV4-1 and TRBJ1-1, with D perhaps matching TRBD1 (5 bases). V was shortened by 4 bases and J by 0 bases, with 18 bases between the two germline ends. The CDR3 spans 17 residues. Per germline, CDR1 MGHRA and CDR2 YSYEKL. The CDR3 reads CASSPRQGGRVNTEAFF. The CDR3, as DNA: TGCGCCAGCAGCCCCCGGCAGGGAGGTAGAGTGAACACTGAAGCTTTCTTT.